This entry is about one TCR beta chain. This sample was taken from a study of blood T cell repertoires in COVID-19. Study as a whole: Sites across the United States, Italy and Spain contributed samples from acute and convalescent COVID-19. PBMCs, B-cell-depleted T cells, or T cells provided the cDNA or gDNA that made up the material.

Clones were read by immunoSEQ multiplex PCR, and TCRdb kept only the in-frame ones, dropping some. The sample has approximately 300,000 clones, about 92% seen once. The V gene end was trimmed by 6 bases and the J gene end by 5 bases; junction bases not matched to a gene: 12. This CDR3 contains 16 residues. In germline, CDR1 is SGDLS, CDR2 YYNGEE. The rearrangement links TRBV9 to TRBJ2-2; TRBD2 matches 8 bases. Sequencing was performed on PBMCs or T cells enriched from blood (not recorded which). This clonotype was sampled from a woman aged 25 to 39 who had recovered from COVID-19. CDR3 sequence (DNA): TGTGCCAGCAATCGGGACTCCTCGGGGGGGACCGGGGAGCTGTTTTTT. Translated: CASNRDSSGGTGELFF.